The 18 T cell receptor beta chains below all came from one sample that was sequenced in a study of cytomegalovirus exposure and HLA in healthy donors. The PCR made use of 60 Vbeta and 13 Jbeta primers. Profiling relied on immunoSEQ multiplex PCR, and the TCRdb table lists in-frame clones only, not all of them. The sample consists of 100,000 to 140,000 clones, 77% of them appearing once. Material: PBMCs. These receptors were obtained from a male donor in good health and CMV-seronegative.

CDR3 DNA: TGCGCCAGCAGTCGCGGCCCGATGGGGGCCGGAGGAAACACCATATATTTT. It translates to CASSRGPMGAGGNTIYF. The chain has TRBV5-1 and TRBJ1-3; tentatively, D is TRBD1 (6 bases). Germline-derived CDR1 and CDR2 are SGHRS and YFSETQ. Trimming pared 5 bases from V and 4 bases from J, leaving 22 bases between. This CDR3 is built from 17 residues.

The chain carries TRBV7-9 and TRBJ1-1; D is possibly TRBD1 (6 bases). Germline assignment: CDR1 SEHNR and CDR2 FQNEAQ (reference sequence). The CDR3 covers 13 residues. Trimming removed 8 bases at V and 1 base at J, with 11 bases between. The DNA for the CDR3 is TGTGCCAGCTATAGGACAGAGAACACTGAAGCTTTCTTT. This encodes CASYRTENTEAFF.

V usage is TRBV2 and J usage is TRBJ2-7; tentatively, D is TRBD2 (5 bases). In germline, CDR1 is SNHLY, CDR2 FYNNEI. Trimming took off 3 bases at V and 0 bases at J, with 18 bases between the two ends. The CDR3 consists of 17 residues. CDR3 sequence reads: CASSDPRPGKLSYEQYF. CDR3 DNA: TGTGCCAGCAGTGATCCTCGCCCGGGGAAACTCTCCTACGAGCAGTACTTC.

This chain uses TRBV7-6 with TRBJ2-1; 7 bases agree with TRBD2. With 8 bases clipped from V and 8 bases from J, the junction kept 12 bases outside the gene matches. The CDR3 has 14 amino acids. Germline values: CDR1 SGHVS, CDR2 FNYEAQ. CDR3 protein: CASGHRTRSDEQFF. The CDR3 region has the DNA TGTGCCAGCGGCCACAGGACTAGAAGCGATGAGCAGTTCTTC.

The gene calls are TRBV13 and TRBJ2-7; a possible D gene is TRBD2 (5 bases). V was trimmed by 6 bases and J by 0 bases, leaving 12 bases between them. The CDR3 contains 14 residues. Germline V gene sequence: CDR1 PRHDT, CDR2 FYEKMQ (reference sequence). CDR3 protein: CASSKGESSYEQYF. CDR3 DNA: TGTGCCAGCAGTAAGGGAGAGAGCTCCTACGAGCAGTACTTC.

The chain is built from TRBV5-4 and TRBJ2-7; 13 bases match TRBD2. After removal of 3 bases from V and 6 bases from J, the junction contained 12 bases not matched to a gene. CDR3 length: 17 residues. Germline V gene data show CDR1 as SGHNT and CDR2 as YYREEE (reference sequence). DNA for the CDR3: TGTGCCAGCAGCTATTACCAAGGACTAGCGGGAGCAGTCGAGCAGTACTTC. Protein sequence: CASSYYQGLAGAVEQYF. The whole variable domain, remainder taken from reference TRBV5-4 and TRBJ2-7, is ETGVTQSPTHLIKTRGQQVTLRCSSQSGHNTVSWYQQALGQGPQFIFQYYREEENGRGNFPPRFSGLQFPNYSSELNVNALELDDSALYLCASSYYQGLAGAVEQYFGPGTRLTVT.

The V call is TRBV5-4, the J call TRBJ1-2; D remains unclear. Germline values: CDR1 SGHNT, CDR2 YYREEE (reference sequence). Deletions cut 2 bases from V and 3 bases from J, with 14 bases between. This CDR3 comprises 15 residues. The CDR3 sequence: CASSLRGRLDYGYTF. The CDR3 DNA reads TGTGCCAGCAGCTTAAGAGGTCGGCTAGACTATGGCTACACCTTC.

The rearrangement uses TRBV29-1 and TRBJ1-3; possibly TRBD1 for D (6 bases). V shed 7 bases and J shed 0 bases, with 13 bases lying between them. CDR1 is SQVTM, CDR2 ANQGSEA, per germline. The CDR3 is made up of 14 amino acids. CDR3 coding DNA: TGCAGCGCTAAACGGGACACCTCTGGAAACACCATATATTTT. It specifies CSAKRDTSGNTIYF.

V usage is TRBV11-2 and J usage is TRBJ2-7; TRBD1 is a possible D gene (5 bases). There are 14 residues in the CDR3. V was shortened by 1 base and J by 2 bases, with 9 bases between the two germline ends. Looked up from germline, CDR1 is SGHAT and CDR2 is FQNNGV. In DNA form, the CDR3 reads TGTGCCAGCAGCTTAGGACAGCTAACCTACGAGCAGTACTTC. It encodes CASSLGQLTYEQYF.

This clone was found once. The chain has TRBV2 and TRBJ2-7; D gene ambiguous. This CDR3 spans 15 amino acids. V was trimmed by 6 bases and J by 0 bases, leaving 15 bases between them. The germline gives CDR1 SNHLY, CDR2 FYNNEI. The CDR3 nucleotides are TGTGCCAGCAGAAAAGACCGACACCTCTCCTACGAGCAGTACTTC. It codes for CASRKDRHLSYEQYF.

The chain uses TRBV4-2 and TRBJ1-5, with 7 nucleotides matching TRBD1. V dropped 1 base and J dropped 2; count of bases not matched to a gene: 8. CDR3 length: 17 amino acids. Germline-derived CDR1 and CDR2 are LGHNA and YNFKEQ. CDR3: CASSQGPRTGRNQPQHF. CDR3 coding DNA: TGTGCCAGCAGCCAAGGCCCTCGGACAGGACGCAATCAGCCCCAGCATTTT.

The chain recombines TRBV15 with TRBJ2-4; a possible D gene is TRBD1 (5 bases). V was shortened by 0 bases and J by 7 bases, with 13 bases between the two germline ends. The CDR3 has 15 amino acids. Germline CDR1 reads LNHNV; CDR2 reads YYDKDF (reference sequence). In DNA, the CDR3 is TGTGCCACCAGCAGAGAAAGGGGCGGTTGGAACATTCAGTACTTC. Translation: CATSRERGGWNIQYF.

The chain carries TRBV15 and TRBJ2-7; 7 nucleotides agree with TRBD1. Germline trimming cut 6 bases from V and 2 bases from J; bases unmatched to any gene: 7. The CDR3 contains 14 residues. Germline values: CDR1 LNHNV, CDR2 YYDKDF (reference sequence). CDR3 sequence (DNA): TGTGCCACCAGACGGACAGGCCAGACCTACGAGCAGTACTTC. Translated: CATRRTGQTYEQYF.

The rearrangement links TRBV2 to TRBJ1-4, with TRBD1 matching over 10 bases. This CDR3 comprises 14 residues. V was clipped by 3 bases and J by 6 bases; unmatched bases: 1. Germline-derived CDR1 and CDR2 are SNHLY and FYNNEI. In DNA, the CDR3 is TGTGCCAGCAGTGAGACAGGGGGCCATGAAAAACTGTTTTTT. It codes for CASSETGGHEKLFF.

The rearrangement joins TRBV7-7 to TRBJ1-4; 9 nucleotides line up with TRBD1. Germline V CDR1 and CDR2: SSHAT, FNYEAQ (reference sequence). The CDR3 sequence is 15 residues long. Trimming at V came to 1 base and at J to 10 bases, leaving 7 bases not matched to a gene. CDR3 DNA: TGTGCCAGCAGCTTAGTTACAGGGGGCAGGGGAAAACTGTTTTTT. Its translation is CASSLVTGGRGKLFF.

As to this clone: The sample contains more than one DNA sequence encoding this CDR3. The chain carries TRBV19 and TRBJ2-7; TRBD2 matches 11 bases. Germline CDR1 and CDR2: LNHDA and SQIVND (reference sequence). V was pared by 1 base and J by 2 bases, with 1 base of the junction left unmatched. The CDR3 contains 15 residues. The CDR3 bases are TGTGCCAGTAGTATAGGACTAGCGGGAACCTACGAGCAGTACTTC. Translation gives CASSIGLAGTYEQYF.

V is TRBV2 and J is TRBJ2-5; tentative D call: TRBD1 (5 bases). Near its end, the DNA agrees better with TRBJ2-7, so the J call may be wrong. CDR3 length: 14 amino acids. Per germline, CDR1 SNHLY and CDR2 FYNNEI. The CDR3, as DNA: TGTGCCAGCAGTGAGCGGACACTCTCCTACGAGCAGTACTTC. This sequence encodes CASSERTLSYEQYF.

The gene calls are TRBV18 and TRBJ2-4; 8 positions match TRBD2. The CDR3 runs 17 residues. J lost 2 bases, V lost 1 base, and 7 bases had no gene match. The V gene's germline CDR1 is KGHSH and CDR2 LQKENI. The CDR3 DNA reads TGTGCCAGCTCACCACAGGGAAGCGGGAGAACCAAAAACATTCAGTACTTC. It encodes CASSPQGSGRTKNIQYF.